This TCR beta chain comes out of a study of shared clonotypes between healthy human individuals. Turning to this clone: A far larger clone is one base from this, pointing to a likely read error.

Sequencing used immunoSEQ multiplex PCR; TCRdb keeps in-frame clones, though not all of them. The data show about 1 million clones, roughly 80% seen once. CDR3 length equals 12 residues. V was pared by 3 bases and J by 4 bases, with 7 bases between. Germline CDR1 and CDR2: ENHRY and SYGVKD. Source material: memory CD4+ T cells sorted from blood. Stated subset: CD45RA-negative fraction. This rearrangement joins TRBV10-3 to TRBJ2-7; D is unresolved. The TCR was taken from a man aged 18 to 29 in good health. Here the CDR3 reads CAISEKGYEQYF. In DNA, the CDR3 is TGTGCCATCAGTGAAAAGGGTTACGAGCAGTACTTC.